These 24 T cell receptor beta chains share one sample of origin, sequenced in a study. TCRdb redid the calling of the RT-PCR reads with MiXCR, one entry per CDR3 protein. The repertoire holds almost 700,000 distinct CDR3 sequences, with 14% as singletons. Sequencing was done on a sample of memory CD4+ T cells from blood. The receptors were gathered from a female donor in good health, serving as a healthy control.

This clonotype appeared a few times. The chain carries TRBV12-3 or TRBV12-4 and TRBJ1-2; perhaps TRBD1 as D (6 bases). The CDR3 extends over 14 amino acids. V lost 5 bases and J lost 7, with 17 bases in between. Here the CDR3 reads CASSPNTGLFGYTF. DNA for the CDR3: TGTGCCAGCAGTCCAAATACAGGGCTTTTTGGCTACACCTTC.

The chain is built from TRBV20-1 and TRBJ2-7, with TRBD2 matching 10 bases. V dropped 6 bases and J dropped 7; count of bases not matched to a gene: 15. Germline values: CDR1 DFQATT, CDR2 SNEGSKA (reference sequence). The CDR3 has 15 residues. This chain's CDR3 is CSALLGASGSSEQYF. CDR3 bases: TGCAGTGCCCTCCTAGGGGCTAGCGGGAGTTCGGAGCAGTACTTC.

Only a few counts were recorded for this clonotype. The chain has TRBV5-1 and TRBJ1-2; D perhaps matches TRBD1 (5 bases). The CDR3 consists of 18 residues. V was trimmed by 4 bases and J by 1 base, leaving 23 bases between them. Germline CDR1 reads SGHRS; CDR2 reads YFSETQ. The CDR3 protein is CASSPTAKGTDGNYGYTF. DNA for the CDR3: TGCGCCAGCAGCCCTACGGCCAAGGGGACGGATGGTAACTATGGCTACACCTTC.

This clonotype turned up a few times. The V gene is TRBV20-1, the J gene TRBJ1-2; weak D call: TRBD1 (6 bases). Germline V gives CDR1 DFQATT, CDR2 SNEGSKA (reference sequence). This CDR3 contains 13 residues. V lost 5 bases and J 6 bases, leaving 16 bases between the germline ends. CDR3 residues: CSADRTGWDGYTF. The CDR3 DNA follows: TGCAGTGCTGACCGAACAGGGTGGGATGGCTACACCTTC.

The CDR3 DNA follows: TGTGCCAGCCGATCGGGGGGCACGGGGGAGACCCAGTACTTC. Protein: CASRSGGTGETQYF. The chain employs TRBV7-2 and TRBJ2-5; D might be TRBD2 (7 bases). The V end was cut by 8 bases, the J end by 5 bases, with 18 bases between. The CDR3 is 14 amino acids. Germline V gives CDR1 SGHTA, CDR2 FQGNSA.

CDR3 in amino acids: CASSSKANSPLHF. The CDR3 region has the DNA TGTGCCAGCAGCAGTAAAGCTAACTCACCCCTCCACTTT. This chain links TRBV11-2 with TRBJ1-6; D unclear. Germline V gene lookup returns CDR1 SGHAT and CDR2 FQNNGV. This CDR3 is built from 13 residues. The V gene lost 5 bases and the J gene lost 10 bases, with 12 bases spanning the gap.

This clonotype was recorded many times. The chain joins TRBV6-5 to TRBJ1-3; D is unclear. Germline CDR1 reads MNHEY; CDR2 reads SVGAGI. This CDR3 contains 12 residues. The V end was cut by 8 bases, the J end by 2 bases, with 7 bases between. The CDR3 spells CASVAPGNTIYF. Written as DNA, the CDR3 is TGTGCCAGCGTAGCCCCTGGAAACACCATATATTTT.

This clonotype was detected only a few times. V and J are TRBV24-1 and TRBJ2-3; D gene uncertain. Germline CDR1 is KGHDR and CDR2 is SFDVKD. V lost 5 bases to trimming and J lost 3 bases, with 11 bases between them. The CDR3 has 14 amino acids. The CDR3 DNA reads TGTGCCACCAGTGCAGTTCAGACGACAGATACGCAGTATTTT. Residues: CATSAVQTTDTQYF.

This clonotype was detected only a few times. The chain uses TRBV6-5 and TRBJ1-4, with a tentative D call TRBD1 (6 bases). The CDR3 has 14 residues. With 6 bases removed from V and 7 bases from J, the gap between germline ends came to 15 bases. Germline V gives CDR1 MNHEY, CDR2 SVGAGI. CDR3 in amino acids: CASSRQVLGEKLFF. DNA of the CDR3: TGTGCCAGCAGCAGACAGGTTCTCGGTGAAAAACTGTTTTTT.

This clonotype came up many times. V usage is TRBV12-3 or TRBV12-4 and J usage is TRBJ2-5, with a possible D match to TRBD2 (6 bases). The CDR3 is 15 residues long. V was trimmed by 5 bases and J by 1 base, leaving 14 bases between them. In nucleotides, the CDR3 is TGTGCCAGCAGTACTCTCGGCGGGACCCAAGAGACCCAGTACTTC. Protein sequence: CASSTLGGTQETQYF.

This clonotype was recorded once. The V gene is TRBV20-1, the J gene TRBJ1-2; a weak D match, TRBD1 (6 bases). V was trimmed by 0 bases and J by 7 bases, leaving 15 bases between them. Germline V gives CDR1 DFQATT, CDR2 SNEGSKA (reference sequence). The CDR3 runs 14 residues. The chain's CDR3 is CSARDGGREGGYTF. In DNA form, the CDR3 reads TGCAGTGCTAGAGATGGGGGCAGGGAGGGTGGCTACACCTTC.

This clonotype has more than one count but fewer than ten. The chain employs TRBV21-1 and TRBJ2-6; the table's TRBD1 call for D was not verified on the DNA. TRBV21-1 is shown as a pseudogene. There are 17 residues in the CDR3. The CDR3 region has the DNA TGTGCCAGCACCCACGGCCGCGCCGCCTCTGGGGCCAACGTCCTGACTTTC. It specifies CASTHGRAASGANVLTF.

V usage is TRBV4-3 and J usage is TRBJ1-5, with a weak D call TRBD1 (5 bases). V was clipped by 0 bases and J by 2 bases, with 17 bases between them. The CDR3 length is 18 residues. CDR1 LGHNA and CDR2 YSLEER come from the germline V gene. CDR3 in amino acids: CASSQETGPGGGNQPQHF. The DNA for the CDR3 is TGCGCCAGCAGCCAAGAAACGGGGCCCGGGGGAGGCAATCAGCCCCAGCATTTT.

This clonotype was found a few times. Just one base apart from a much larger clone, this may be a read error. This sequence joins TRBV6-5 and TRBJ2-4, with D perhaps being TRBD1 or TRBD2 (5 bases each). CDR3 length: 15 residues. The ends were cut back, 1 base at V and 2 bases at J, with 9 bases in the middle. Germline CDR1 MNHEY, CDR2 SVGAGI. CDR3 amino acids: CASSYLGDSKNIQYF. The CDR3 nucleotides are TGTGCCAGCAGTTACTTGGGGGATTCCAAAAACATTCAGTACTTC.

The rearrangement links TRBV12-3 or TRBV12-4 to TRBJ2-7, with D perhaps matching TRBD2 (6 bases). Trimming took 6 bases from V and 6 from J, leaving 18 bases between them. The CDR3 has 14 amino acids. The CDR3 DNA follows: TGTGCCAGCAGCTTGGGACTCCGGTTCGGCGAGCAGTACTTC. Amino acids: CASSLGLRFGEQYF.

This clonotype was seen at least ten times. This chain links TRBV5-6 with TRBJ2-1; D is undetermined. The germline V gene encodes CDR1 SGHDT and CDR2 YYEEEE. The CDR3 covers 16 residues. Trimming took off 2 bases at V and 7 bases at J, with 19 bases between the two ends. CDR3 sequence: CASSFDGRDQHNEQFF. As DNA, the CDR3 is TGTGCCAGCAGCTTCGACGGTCGAGACCAACATAATGAGCAGTTCTTC.

The rearrangement uses TRBV27 and TRBJ1-4; the D is unclear. Trimming removed 8 bases at V and 0 bases at J, with 10 bases between. The CDR3 runs 14 residues. Germline CDR1 and CDR2: MNHEY and SMNVEV (reference sequence). The CDR3 loop is CASRPFATNEKLFF. The CDR3 nucleotides read TGTGCCAGCCGACCCTTTGCAACTAATGAAAAACTGTTTTTT.

V gene TRBV5-6 combines with J gene TRBJ2-4, with D perhaps matching TRBD1 or TRBD2 (6 bases each). CDR3 length equals 14 residues. V lost 0 bases to trimming and J lost 5 bases, with 9 bases between them. From germline, CDR1 is SGHDT and CDR2 YYEEEE. The CDR3 sequence: CASSLGGAENIQYF. As DNA, the CDR3 is TGTGCCAGCAGCTTGGGGGGGGCCGAAAACATTCAGTACTTC.

Remarks on this clonotype: Possible read error: a much larger clone is one base away. This chain uses TRBV20-1 with TRBJ2-3, with TRBD1 matching over 8 bases. CDR3 length equals 14 residues. Germline CDR1 is DFQATT and CDR2 is SNEGSKA (reference sequence). In DNA, the CDR3 is TGCAGTGCTCCCCGGGACAGGAACACAGATAAGCAGTATTTT. It specifies CSAPRDRNTDKQYF.

This clonotype was found a few times. This chain links TRBV6-1 with TRBJ2-2; perhaps TRBD2 as D (5 bases). Trimming took 6 bases from V and 2 from J, leaving 22 bases between them. The CDR3 loop spans 18 amino acids. The germline V gene encodes CDR1 MNHNS and CDR2 SASEGT. CDR3 sequence: CASRETPGRERNTGELFF. The DNA of the CDR3 is TGTGCCAGCAGAGAAACCCCGGGTAGGGAGCGCAACACCGGGGAGCTGTTTTTT.

This clonotype was recorded many times. The chain couples TRBV10-3 to TRBJ1-2; D is undetermined. The CDR3 sequence is 14 residues long. The germline V gene has CDR1 ENHRY and CDR2 SYGVKD. Trimming left V 5 bases short and J 0 bases short, with 10 bases between. Written as DNA, the CDR3 is TGTGCCATCAGTATGGAGCGCGCTAACTATGGCTACACCTTC. This sequence encodes CAISMERANYGYTF.

The chain carries TRBV20-1 and TRBJ1-5, with D uncertain. The CDR3 is 14 amino acids. The germline V gene encodes CDR1 DFQATT and CDR2 SNEGSKA (reference sequence). The V end lost 3 bases, the J end lost 5 bases, and 14 bases lay between the germline ends. CDR3 loop: CSARSLGFDQPQHF. The CDR3 DNA reads as TGCAGTGCTAGGAGTCTGGGGTTTGATCAGCCCCAGCATTTT.

The V gene is TRBV4-2, the J gene TRBJ1-3; the D is unclear. V was trimmed by 5 bases and J by 0 bases, leaving 14 bases between them. Germline-derived CDR1 and CDR2 are LGHNA and YNFKEQ. The CDR3 runs to 16 residues. The CDR3 coding sequence is TGTGCCAGCAGCGAAAGAGAGGGCTCCTCTGGAAACACCATATATTTT. Protein product: CASSEREGSSGNTIYF.

This clonotype was picked up a small number of times. This chain uses TRBV21-1 with TRBJ2-3. TRBV21-1 counts as a pseudogene. The CDR3 spans 16 residues. For the CDR3, the DNA is TGTGCCAGCAGCAAATCATCGGGTATGAGCACAGATACGCAGTATTTT. Translated, it gives CASSKSSGMSTDTQYF.